This TCR beta chain was recorded in a study of CD8 T cells in Susac syndrome. Germline V gives CDR1 SGHNT, CDR2 YYREEE (reference sequence). CDR3 length: 13 residues. V was pared by 9 bases and J by 0 bases, with 3 bases of the junction left unmatched. Reverse transcription of 0.5 to 1 ug RNA used random hexamers. The authors amplified TCR beta CDR3 across 54 Vbeta and 13 Jbeta using immunoSEQ multiplex PCR. TCRdb passed the immunoSEQ multiplex PCR reads through MiXCR, listing each CDR3 protein once. The sample has about 210,000 distinct CDR3 sequences, approximately 95% seen once; the top ten hold roughly 0.09%.

The material sequenced was CD4+ T cells from PBMCs. The chain joins TRBV5-4 to TRBJ1-1; 9 nucleotides agree with TRBD1. The sequence was obtained from a human donor with multiple sclerosis. CDR3 bases: TGTGCCACCACAGGGGGCCTGAACACTGAAGCTTTCTTT. It translates to CATTGGLNTEAFF.